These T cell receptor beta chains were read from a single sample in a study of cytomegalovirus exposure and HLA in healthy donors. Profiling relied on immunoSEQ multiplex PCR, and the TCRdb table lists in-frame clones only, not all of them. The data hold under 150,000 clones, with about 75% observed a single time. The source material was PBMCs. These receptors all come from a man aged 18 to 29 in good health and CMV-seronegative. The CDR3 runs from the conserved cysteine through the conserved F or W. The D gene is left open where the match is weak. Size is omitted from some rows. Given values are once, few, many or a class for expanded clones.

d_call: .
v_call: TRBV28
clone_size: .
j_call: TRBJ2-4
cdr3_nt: TGTGCCAGCAGTTTATCGGACACTGGTAGAAACATTCAGTACTTC
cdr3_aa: CASSLSDTGRNIQYF

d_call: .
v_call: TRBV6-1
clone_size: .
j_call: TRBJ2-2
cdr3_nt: TGTGCCATGACCCGCCGGGTCAACACCGGGGAGCTGTTTTTT
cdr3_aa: CAMTRRVNTGELFF

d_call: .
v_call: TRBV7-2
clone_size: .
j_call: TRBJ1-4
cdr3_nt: TGTGCCAGCAGCTTAGTCGGTGAAAAACTGTTTTTT
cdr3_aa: CASSLVGEKLFF

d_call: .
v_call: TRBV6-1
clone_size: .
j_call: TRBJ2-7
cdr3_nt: TGTGCCAGCAGTGAAGCACTCGGAACAGGGATCTCCTACGAGCAGTACTTC
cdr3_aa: CASSEALGTGISYEQYF

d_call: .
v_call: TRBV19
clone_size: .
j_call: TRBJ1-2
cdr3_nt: TGTGCCAGTAGTATAGGGACACGCTATGGCTACACCTTC
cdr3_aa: CASSIGTRYGYTF

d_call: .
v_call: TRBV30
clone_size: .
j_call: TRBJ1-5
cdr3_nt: TGTGCCTGGAGTTGGGGATCCAGGGGTGGCAATCAGCCCCAGCATTTT
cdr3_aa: CAWSWGSRGGNQPQHF

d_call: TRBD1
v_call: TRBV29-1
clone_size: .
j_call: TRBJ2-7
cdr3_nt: TGCAGCGTTGAAGATCTAAGGGGGCAAAGCTCCTACGAGCAGTACTTC
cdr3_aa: CSVEDLRGQSSYEQYF

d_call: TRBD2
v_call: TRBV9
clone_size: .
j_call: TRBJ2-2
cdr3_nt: TGTGCCAGCAGCGTAGGACTAGCGGGGGGGGACACCGGGGAGCTGTTTTTT
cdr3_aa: CASSVGLAGGDTGELFF

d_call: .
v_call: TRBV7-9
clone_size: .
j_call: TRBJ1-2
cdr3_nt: TGTGCCAGCAGCTTAGCGTACGGTGATGGCTACACCTTC
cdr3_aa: CASSLAYGDGYTF

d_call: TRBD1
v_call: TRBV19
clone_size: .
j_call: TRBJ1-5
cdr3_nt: TGTGCCAGTAGTCGCCCCAACAGGGGGAATAGCAATCAGCCCCAGCATTTT
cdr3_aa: CASSRPNRGNSNQPQHF

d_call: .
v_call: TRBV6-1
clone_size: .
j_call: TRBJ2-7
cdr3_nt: TGTGCCAGCAGTACCAGGGTTTTGGACTCCTACGAGCAGTACTTC
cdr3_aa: CASSTRVLDSYEQYF

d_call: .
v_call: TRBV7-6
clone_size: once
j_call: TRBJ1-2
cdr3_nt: TGTGCCAGCAGCTTAGGGATGGGGCAGTCGGCTAACTATGGCTACACCTTC
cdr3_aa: CASSLGMGQSANYGYTF

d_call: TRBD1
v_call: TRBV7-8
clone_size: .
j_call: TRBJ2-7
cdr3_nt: TGTGCCAGCAGCTTATCCGGACAGGGTGGAGCCTACGAGCAGTACTTC
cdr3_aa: CASSLSGQGGAYEQYF

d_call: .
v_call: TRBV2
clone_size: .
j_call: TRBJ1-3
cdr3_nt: TGTGCCAGCAGTACAGGCTCTGGAAACACCATATATTTT
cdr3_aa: CASSTGSGNTIYF

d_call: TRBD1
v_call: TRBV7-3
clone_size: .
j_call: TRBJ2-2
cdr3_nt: TGTGCCAGCACCCTTGTCGGGACAGCGAACACCGGGGAGCTGTTTTTT
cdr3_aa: CASTLVGTANTGELFF

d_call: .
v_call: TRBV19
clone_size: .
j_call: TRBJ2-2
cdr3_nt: TGTGCCACGGGTGGAGTCTCGAACACCGGGGAGCTGTTTTTT
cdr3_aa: CATGGVSNTGELFF

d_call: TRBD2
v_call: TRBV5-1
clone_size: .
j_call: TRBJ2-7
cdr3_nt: TGCGCCAGCAGTTCAGCGGGGGGATATCACGAGCAGTACTTC
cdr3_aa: CASSSAGGYHEQYF

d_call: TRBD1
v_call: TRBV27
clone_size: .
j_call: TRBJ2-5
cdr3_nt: TGTGCCAGCAGTTTATCAATCAGGGGGCGCCTTGAGACCCAGTACTTC
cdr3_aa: CASSLSIRGRLETQYF

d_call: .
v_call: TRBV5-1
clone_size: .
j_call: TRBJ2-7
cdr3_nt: TGCGCCAGCAGCGTTTCAGGGGAGAGATCCGAGCAGTACTTC
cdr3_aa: CASSVSGERSEQYF

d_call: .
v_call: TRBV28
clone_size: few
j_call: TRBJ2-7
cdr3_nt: TGTGCCAGCAGTTGGCGGACACTTCCTTACGAGCAGTACTTC
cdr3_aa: CASSWRTLPYEQYF

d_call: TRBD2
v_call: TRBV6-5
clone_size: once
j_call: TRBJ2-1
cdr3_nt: TGTGCCAGCAGTTATAGCGGGAGGCGAAATGAGCAGTTCTTC
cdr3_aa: CASSYSGRRNEQFF

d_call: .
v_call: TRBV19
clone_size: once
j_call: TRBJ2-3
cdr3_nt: TGTGCCAGTAGTAGTGCGGGTACTAGCACAGATACGCAGTATTTT
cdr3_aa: CASSSAGTSTDTQYF

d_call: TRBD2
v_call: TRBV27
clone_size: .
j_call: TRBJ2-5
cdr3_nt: TGTGCCACCAGACCGGGGGGGAGCCAAGAGACCCAGTACTTC
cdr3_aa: CATRPGGSQETQYF

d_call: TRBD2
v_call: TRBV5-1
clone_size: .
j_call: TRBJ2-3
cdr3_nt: TGCGCCAGCAGCCCGGGACTAGCGGGAGGGGGAGCAGATACGCAGTATTTT
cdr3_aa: CASSPGLAGGGADTQYF

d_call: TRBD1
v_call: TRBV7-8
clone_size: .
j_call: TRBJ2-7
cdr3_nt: TGTGCCAGCAGCCTTGTACAGACAGGGGTTATATCGGGCGAGCAGTACTTC
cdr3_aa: CASSLVQTGVISGEQYF

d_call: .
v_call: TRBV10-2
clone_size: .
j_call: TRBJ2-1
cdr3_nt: TGCGCCAGCAGTGAGTCCAGGATCAATGAGCAGTTCTTC
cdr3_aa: CASSESRINEQFF

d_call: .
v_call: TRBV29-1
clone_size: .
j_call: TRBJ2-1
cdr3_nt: TGCAGCGTTGAACGCGGGGCGCGCGGCTACAATGAGCAGTTCTTC
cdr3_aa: CSVERGARGYNEQFF

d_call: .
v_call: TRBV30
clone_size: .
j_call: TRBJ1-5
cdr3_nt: TGTGCCTGGAGTTCAGGGGTAAATCAGCCCCAGCATTTT
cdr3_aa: CAWSSGVNQPQHF

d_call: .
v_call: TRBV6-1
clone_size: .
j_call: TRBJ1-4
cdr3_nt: TGTGCCAGCACCTCTCGGGGGAGGGCTAATGAAAAACTGTTTTTT
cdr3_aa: CASTSRGRANEKLFF

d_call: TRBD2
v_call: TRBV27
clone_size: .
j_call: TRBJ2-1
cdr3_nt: TGTGCCAGCATCCGGGGATGGGGACTAGCGGGGGGTGAGCAGTTCTTC
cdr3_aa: CASIRGWGLAGGEQFF

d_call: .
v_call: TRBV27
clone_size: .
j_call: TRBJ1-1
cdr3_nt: TGTGCCAGCACCAGCGGAGGGGTAGGCACTGAAGCTTTCTTT
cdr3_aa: CASTSGGVGTEAFF